A selection of T cell receptor beta chains follows, all from one sample in a study of T cell repertoires in cytomegalovirus infection. The antigens of these receptors remain unknown. Each CDR3 protein gets one entry after TCRdb re-called the reads with MiXCR. The data contain almost 90,000 distinct CDR3 sequences, 29% of them singletons. The material sequenced was CD8+ T cells from cultured PBMCs, taken from culture after CMV antigen stimulation. These TCRs come from a human donor in good health (CMV status not recorded). Some clones in this sample may be carry-over from other donors' samples. Both conserved end residues are part of each CDR3. The order of the fields is J gene, clone size, D gene, V gene, CDR3 DNA, CDR3 protein. A D gene is named only where the DNA matches it firmly. A clone size is listed for some rows: how often the clone was seen (once, few, many), or a class if it is expanded.

TRBJ1-6 - - TRBV27 TGTGCCAGCAGTTTATGGGGTATGGAGTCACCCCTCCACTTT CASSLWGMESPLHF
TRBJ2-4 few - TRBV27 TGTGCCAGCAAGGGGGATGCAAACATTCAGTACTTC CASKGDANIQYF
TRBJ2-2 - TRBD1 TRBV5-6 TGTGCCAGCAGCTTGGCTAGTTGGGACAGGGCGACCGGGGAGCTGTTTTTT CASSLASWDRATGELFF
TRBJ1-5 many - TRBV28 TGTGCCAGCAACCCGGGTCCTCCCAATCAGCCCCAGCATTTT CASNPGPPNQPQHF
TRBJ2-7 few - TRBV2 TGTGCCAGCAGGCAGGAGAACACATACGAGCAGTACTTC CASRQENTYEQYF
TRBJ1-4 - - TRBV7-9 TGTGCCAGCTCAGACAGATATGAAAAACTGTTTTTT CASSDRYEKLFF
TRBJ2-7 many TRBD1 TRBV6-5 TGTGCCAGCGCTGACAGGGAATTTGGCTCCTACGAGCAGTACTTC CASADREFGSYEQYF
TRBJ1-4 few - TRBV7-9 TGTGCCAGCAGCCACGCCGGTGATGAAAAACTGTTTTTT CASSHAGDEKLFF
TRBJ2-2 many - TRBV7-8 TGTGCCAGCACCCCCTCGGTGATGAACACCGGGGAGCTGTTTTTT CASTPSVMNTGELFF
TRBJ2-5 - - TRBV7-2 TGTGCCAGCAGCCCCCGGATAGCGGTGAGGGAGACCCAGTACTTC CASSPRIAVRETQYF
TRBJ2-1 - - TRBV27 TGTGCCAGCAGCTCTCAGGGCTGGGAGCAGTTCTTC CASSSQGWEQFF
TRBJ2-7 many - TRBV7-2 TGTGCCAGCAGCCCCCCGGGGCCCAGCTACGAGCAGTACTTC CASSPPGPSYEQYF
TRBJ2-7 - - TRBV7-6 TGTGCCAGCAGCTTAACAGCGACCTACGAGCAGTACTTC CASSLTATYEQYF
TRBJ1-1 - TRBD1 TRBV30 TGTGCCTGGAGCCAGGGGGTAGTCACTGAAGCTTTCTTT CAWSQGVVTEAFF
TRBJ1-2 many - TRBV7-9 TGTGCCAGCAGCTTAGCGGAAGGGGAGGCAGGGAGTCGCTACACCTTC CASSLAEGEAGSRYTF
TRBJ2-7 many TRBD2 TRBV7-8 TGTGCCAGCAGCTGGCCTAGCGGGGGGAATCCCTACGAGCAGTACTTC CASSWPSGGNPYEQYF
TRBJ2-2 few - TRBV6-1 TGTGCCAGCAGTGACCCTTCCCGGGACCCCTGGCCCAACACCGGGGAGCTGTTTTTT CASSDPSRDPWPNTGELFF
TRBJ1-3 few - TRBV4-1 TGCGCCAGCACCATGGAGGAAAGCTCTGGAAACACCATATATTTT CASTMEESSGNTIYF
TRBJ2-7 - - TRBV6-5 TGTGCCAGCAGCCAGAGTCTAGGGAAGGTCTACGAGCAGTACTTC CASSQSLGKVYEQYF
TRBJ1-1 few - TRBV19 TGTGCCAGTAGCCCAGAGGGACGGCAAGAGAACACTGAAGCTTTCTTT CASSPEGRQENTEAFF
TRBJ2-3 - - TRBV5-6 TGTGCCAGCAGCCTTGGAGGGGGGCCCGGAGATACGCAGTATTTT CASSLGGGPGDTQYF
TRBJ2-2 few TRBD2 TRBV29-1 TGCAGCGTCCAAACCCTAGACCGGGAGGGTACCGGGGAGCTGTTTTTT CSVQTLDREGTGELFF
TRBJ2-7 few TRBD1 TRBV7-6 TGTGCCAGCAGCTCGGACAGGGGAAATTCCTACGAGCAGTACTTC CASSSDRGNSYEQYF
TRBJ1-1 - - TRBV11-1 TGTGCCAGCACCTCGTGGGGTGGGAACACTGAAGCTTTCTTT CASTSWGGNTEAFF
TRBJ2-1 few - TRBV7-3 TGTGCCAGCAGCTTCCTGGGCCCTGGGTATGAGCAGTTCTTC CASSFLGPGYEQFF
TRBJ1-3 - - TRBV12-3/TRBV12-4 TGTGCCAGCAGTTTTGGAGGGACTGGAAACACCATATATTTT CASSFGGTGNTIYF
TRBJ1-1 many - TRBV11-3 TGTGCCAGCAGCTTGGACGGTAGGGGCGGAAACACTGAAGCTTTCTTT CASSLDGRGGNTEAFF
TRBJ1-1 - - TRBV5-4 TGTGCCAGCAGCTTGAAATCTGGGCCCTACGAAGCTTTCTTT CASSLKSGPYEAFF
TRBJ1-6 once - TRBV2 TGTGCCAGCAGTGAAAAGGGATCTGCCCTTTATCCCCTCCACTTT CASSEKGSALYPLHF
TRBJ2-1 many - TRBV4-1 TGCGCCAGCAGCCAAGATGGCAGGACGGGCATGGATGAGCAGTTCTTC CASSQDGRTGMDEQFF
TRBJ1-2 few TRBD1 TRBV15 TGTGCCACCAGCAGCCCAGACAGGGACCGCGGCTACACCTTC CATSSPDRDRGYTF
TRBJ2-7 few - TRBV7-9 TGTGCCAGCAGCTTAACTGGGGGCCTCAACGAGCAGTACTTC CASSLTGGLNEQYF
TRBJ1-1 many TRBD1 TRBV7-3 TGTGCCAGCAGCTTAGGGACAGGGATGACTGAAGCTTTCTTT CASSLGTGMTEAFF
TRBJ2-7 - - TRBV7-9 TGTGCCAGCAGCCCCCCATGGTTGGACGAGCAGTACTTC CASSPPWLDEQYF
TRBJ2-7 many TRBD1 TRBV28 TGTGCCAGCAGTTCACCGGGACAGGGACTCTTCTACGAGCAGTACTTC CASSSPGQGLFYEQYF
TRBJ1-1 - - TRBV19 TGTGCCAGTAGTCCAAACAGGGCGTCAGGCACTGAAGCTTTCTTT CASSPNRASGTEAFF
TRBJ1-1 few - TRBV7-9 TGTGCCAGCAGCCTATACAACTTGGACACTGAAGCTTTCTTT CASSLYNLDTEAFF
TRBJ2-1 many - TRBV11-2 TGTGCCAGCAGCAATATTGACAGGGAGCAGTTCTTC CASSNIDREQFF
TRBJ2-3 - - TRBV13 TGTGCCAGCAGCGCAAAGGTTGCCGATACGCAGTATTTT CASSAKVADTQYF
TRBJ1-2 few TRBD1 TRBV20-1 TGCAGTGCTACCGATCCAGACAGGGGAGACTATGGCTACACCTTC CSATDPDRGDYGYTF
TRBJ1-4 many TRBD1 TRBV7-2 TGTGCCAGCAGCTCACCGGACAGGTGGGGTAATGAAAAACTGTTTTTT CASSSPDRWGNEKLFF
TRBJ2-1 - TRBD2 TRBV11-2 TGTGCCAGCCGTACTAGCGGGGGGGAGCAGTTCTTC CASRTSGGEQFF
TRBJ2-2 few - TRBV9 TGTGCCAGCAGCGCCGAAATGATTCCCGGGGAGCTGTTTTTT CASSAEMIPGELFF
TRBJ1-2 - - TRBV7-4 TGTGCCAGCAGCCCTCTAGCCGGGCGACTCCTTTATGGCTACACCTTC CASSPLAGRLLYGYTF
TRBJ1-1 - - TRBV2 TGTGCCAGCAGTGAAGTTGACAACACTGAAGCTTTCTTT CASSEVDNTEAFF
TRBJ2-7 - - TRBV15 TGTGCCACCAGCAGAGATTTCCCCCTTTTTAGTCCGTCCTACGAGCAGTACTTC CATSRDFPLFSPSYEQYF
TRBJ1-3 few - TRBV7-9 TGTGCCAGCAGCTTAGGCGGGGCTGGAAACACCATATATTTT CASSLGGAGNTIYF